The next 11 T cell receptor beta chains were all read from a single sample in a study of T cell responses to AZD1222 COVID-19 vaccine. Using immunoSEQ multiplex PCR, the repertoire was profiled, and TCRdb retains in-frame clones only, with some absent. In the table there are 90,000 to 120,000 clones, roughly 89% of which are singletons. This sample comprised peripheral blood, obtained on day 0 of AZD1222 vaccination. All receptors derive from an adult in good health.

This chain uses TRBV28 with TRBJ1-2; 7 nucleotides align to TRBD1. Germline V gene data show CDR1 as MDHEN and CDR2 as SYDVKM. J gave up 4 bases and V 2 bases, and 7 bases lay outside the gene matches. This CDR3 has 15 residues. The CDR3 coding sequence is TGTGCCAGCAGTTTAACCACAGGGGATGCCTATGGCTACACCTTC. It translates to CASSLTTGDAYGYTF.

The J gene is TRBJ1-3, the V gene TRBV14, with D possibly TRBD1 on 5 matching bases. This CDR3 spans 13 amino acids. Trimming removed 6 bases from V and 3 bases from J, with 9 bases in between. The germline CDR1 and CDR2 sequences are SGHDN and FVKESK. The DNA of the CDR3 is TGTGCCAGCAGTACAGGACTTGGAAACACCATATATTTT. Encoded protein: CASSTGLGNTIYF.

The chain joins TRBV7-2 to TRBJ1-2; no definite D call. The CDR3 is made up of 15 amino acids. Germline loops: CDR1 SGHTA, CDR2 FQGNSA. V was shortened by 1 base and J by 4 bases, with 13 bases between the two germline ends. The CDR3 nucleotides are TGTGCCAGCAGCTTAGAGTCCTCCGGGAGCTATGGCTACACCTTC. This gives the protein CASSLESSGSYGYTF.

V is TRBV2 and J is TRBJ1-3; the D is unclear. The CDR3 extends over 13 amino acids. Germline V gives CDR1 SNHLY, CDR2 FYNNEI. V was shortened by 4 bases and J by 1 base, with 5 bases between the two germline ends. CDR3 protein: CASSALSGNTIYF. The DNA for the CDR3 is TGTGCCAGCAGTGCGTTGTCTGGAAACACCATATATTTT.

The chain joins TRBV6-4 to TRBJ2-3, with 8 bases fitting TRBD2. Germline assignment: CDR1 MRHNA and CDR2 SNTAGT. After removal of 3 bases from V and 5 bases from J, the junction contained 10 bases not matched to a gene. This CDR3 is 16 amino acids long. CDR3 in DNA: TGTGCCAGCAGTGAGCAGCCTGGACTAGCTGGAGATACGCAGTATTTT. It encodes CASSEQPGLAGDTQYF.

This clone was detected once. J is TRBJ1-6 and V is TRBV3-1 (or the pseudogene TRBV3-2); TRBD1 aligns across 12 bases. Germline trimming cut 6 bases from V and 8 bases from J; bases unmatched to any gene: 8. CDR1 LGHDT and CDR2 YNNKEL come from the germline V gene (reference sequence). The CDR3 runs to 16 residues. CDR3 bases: TGTGCCAGCAGTGCCCTCGGGACAGGGGGCTATTCACCCCTCCACTTT. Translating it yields CASSALGTGGYSPLHF.

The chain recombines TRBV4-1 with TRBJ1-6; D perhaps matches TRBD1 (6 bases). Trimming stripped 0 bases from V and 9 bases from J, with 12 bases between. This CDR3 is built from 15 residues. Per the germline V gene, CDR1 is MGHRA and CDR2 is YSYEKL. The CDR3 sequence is CASSQDWAGVSPLHF. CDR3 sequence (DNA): TGCGCCAGCAGCCAAGATTGGGCAGGGGTTTCACCCCTCCACTTT.

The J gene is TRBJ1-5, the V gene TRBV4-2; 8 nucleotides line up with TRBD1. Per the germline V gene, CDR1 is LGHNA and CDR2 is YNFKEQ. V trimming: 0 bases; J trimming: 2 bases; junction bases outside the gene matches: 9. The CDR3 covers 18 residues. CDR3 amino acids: CASSQDYQGAWGNQPQHF. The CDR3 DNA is TGTGCCAGCAGCCAAGATTACCAGGGGGCTTGGGGCAATCAGCCCCAGCATTTT.

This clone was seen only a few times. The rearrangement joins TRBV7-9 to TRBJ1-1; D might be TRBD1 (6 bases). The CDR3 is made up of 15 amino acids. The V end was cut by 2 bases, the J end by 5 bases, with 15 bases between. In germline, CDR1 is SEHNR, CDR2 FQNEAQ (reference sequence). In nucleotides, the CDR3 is TGTGCCAGCAGCTTAAGGGGGTCCCCGTCTACTGAAGCTTTCTTT. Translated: CASSLRGSPSTEAFF.

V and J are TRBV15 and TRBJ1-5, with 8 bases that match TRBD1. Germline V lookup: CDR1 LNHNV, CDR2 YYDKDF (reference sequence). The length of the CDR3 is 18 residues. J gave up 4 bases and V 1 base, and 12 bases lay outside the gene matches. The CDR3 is CATSRGRGGQGSNQPQHF. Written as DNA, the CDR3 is TGTGCCACCAGCAGAGGGAGAGGTGGACAGGGCTCGAATCAGCCCCAGCATTTT.

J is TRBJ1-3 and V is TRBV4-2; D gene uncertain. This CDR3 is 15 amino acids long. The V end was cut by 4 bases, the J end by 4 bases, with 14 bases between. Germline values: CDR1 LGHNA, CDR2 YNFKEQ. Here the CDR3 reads CASSRGLESGNTIYF. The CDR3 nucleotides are TGTGCCAGCAGCCGCGGGTTGGAGTCAGGAAACACCATATATTTT.